The rows below give T cell receptor beta chains drawn from one sample of a study of graft-versus-host responses after intestinal transplantation. TCRdb's copy holds only in-frame clones and misses some; the assay was immunoSEQ multiplex PCR. The sample has about 81,000 clones, roughly nine tenths seen once. Antigens of these TCRs are unknown. This specimen consisted of unstimulated CD4+ T cells sorted from spleen or lymph node cells, obtained before intestinal transplant. The receptors were sampled from a human donor who received an intestinal transplant. The CDR3 runs from the conserved cysteine through the conserved F or W. D genes are given only for firm matches. Size values are once, few and many counts, or a class for expanded clones, and some rows have none.

clone_size	d_call	v_call	j_call	cdr3_aa	cdr3_nt
-	-	TRBV27	TRBJ2-5	CASSLVREAETQYF	TGTGCCAGCAGTCTTGTCCGGGAAGCAGAGACCCAGTACTTC
-	TRBD1	TRBV6-5	TRBJ1-1	CASSYAWTGLGTEAFF	TGTGCCAGCAGTTATGCCTGGACAGGGCTGGGGACTGAAGCTTTCTTT
-	TRBD1	TRBV2	TRBJ2-7	CASSPGGTGTGTYEQYF	TGTGCCAGCAGTCCGGGGGGCACCGGGACAGGGACCTACGAGCAGTACTTC
-	TRBD1	TRBV4-1	TRBJ2-7	CASSQATGGTYEQYF	TGCGCCAGCAGCCAAGCTACAGGGGGAACCTACGAGCAGTACTTC
-	-	TRBV9	TRBJ2-1	CASSVTTSIHNEQFF	TGTGCCAGCAGCGTTACTACGAGTATTCACAATGAGCAGTTCTTC
-	-	TRBV6-5	TRBJ2-3	CASSYGSGASTDTQYF	TGTGCCAGCAGTTACGGCAGCGGAGCTAGCACAGATACGCAGTATTTT
-	-	TRBV7-3	TRBJ2-7	CASSPQGGSYEQYF	TGTGCCAGCAGCCCACAGGGGGGGTCCTACGAGCAGTACTTC
-	TRBD2	TRBV4-1	TRBJ2-3	CASSVGLAPYTDTQYF	TGCGCCAGCAGCGTAGGACTAGCGCCTTACACAGATACGCAGTATTTT
-	-	TRBV4-1	TRBJ2-7	CASSQDRPSSYEQYF	TGCGCCAGCAGCCAAGATCGTCCGTCGAGCTACGAGCAGTACTTC
once	-	TRBV18	TRBJ2-7	CASSPHQGNYEQYF	TGTGCCAGCTCACCTCACCAGGGAAACTACGAGCAGTACTTC
-	-	TRBV5-6	TRBJ1-1	CASSLTSGLGGAFF	TGTGCCAGCAGCTTGACATCAGGCTTGGGAGGAGCTTTCTTT
-	-	TRBV10-3	TRBJ2-7	CAMAAGGIRSYEQYF	TGTGCCATGGCGGCCGGCGGGATCCGATCCTACGAGCAGTACTTC
-	-	TRBV19	TRBJ2-5	CASSQDRRGETQYF	TGTGCCAGTAGCCAGGACAGGCGGGGAGAGACCCAGTACTTC
-	-	TRBV30	TRBJ1-2	CAWSGHPGTRGYGYTF	TGTGCCTGGAGTGGTCACCCCGGGACTCGGGGCTATGGCTACACCTTC
-	-	TRBV9	TRBJ2-6	CASSVGRQASSGANVLTF	TGTGCCAGCAGCGTAGGGAGACAGGCCTCTTCTGGGGCCAACGTCCTGACTTTC
-	-	TRBV21-1	TRBJ2-7	CASSNEPHCRDRGIRDF	TGTGCCAGCAGCAATGAACCGCATTGCCGGGACAGGGGGATTCGTGACTTC
-	-	TRBV15	TRBJ2-7	CATSRDGGWYEQYF	TGTGCCACCAGCAGAGATGGGGGCTGGTACGAGCAGTACTTC
-	TRBD1	TRBV9	TRBJ2-5	CASSPRTGWGETQYF	TGTGCCAGCAGCCCACGGACAGGGTGGGGAGAGACCCAGTACTTC
-	-	TRBV6-1	TRBJ2-1	CASSVVQGRSYNEQFF	TGTGCCAGCAGTGTCGTTCAGGGGCGCTCCTACAATGAGCAGTTCTTC
-	TRBD2	TRBV6-5	TRBJ2-5	CASSYGTGGQGETQYF	TGTGCCAGCAGTTACGGGACGGGGGGGCAAGGGGAGACCCAGTACTTC
-	-	TRBV7-3	TRBJ1-1	CASSSAPVVEGGDTEAFF	TGTGCCAGCAGCTCCGCACCCGTGGTAGAAGGGGGGGACACTGAAGCTTTCTTT
-	TRBD1	TRBV5-1	TRBJ2-2	CASSRRQGPGELFF	TGCGCCAGCAGCCGAAGACAGGGCCCCGGGGAGCTGTTTTTT
-	-	TRBV5-1	TRBJ1-2	CASSLGQLNYGYTF	TGCGCCAGCAGCTTGGGACAGCTCAACTATGGCTACACCTTC
-	TRBD2	TRBV19	TRBJ2-5	CASSTLAGGIETQYF	TGTGCCAGTAGTACCTTAGCGGGAGGAATAGAGACCCAGTACTTC
-	-	TRBV6-5	TRBJ2-3	CASSSVTNVDTQYF	TGTGCCAGCAGTTCCGTGACAAACGTCGATACGCAGTATTTT
-	-	TRBV5-1	TRBJ1-2	CASSLEGAGYGYTF	TGCGCCAGCAGCTTGGAAGGCGCGGGCTATGGCTACACCTTC
-	TRBD1	TRBV18	TRBJ1-2	CASSRDRESYQYGYTF	TGTGCCAGCTCACGTGACAGGGAAAGTTATCAGTATGGCTACACCTTC
once	TRBD1	TRBV28	TRBJ2-1	CASSDRDRDYNEQFF	TGTGCCAGTTCGGACCGGGACAGGGACTACAATGAGCAGTTCTTC
once	TRBD1	TRBV7-8	TRBJ1-2	CASSWVAGTGGDGYTF	TGTGCCAGCAGCTGGGTCGCCGGGACAGGGGGCGACGGCTACACCTTC
-	TRBD2	TRBV30	TRBJ2-3	CAWSEGLAGVYTQYF	TGTGCCTGGAGTGAAGGACTAGCGGGGGTGTATACGCAGTATTTT
-	-	TRBV11-2	TRBJ2-5	CASSFTQRKETQYF	TGTGCCAGCAGCTTTACGCAGCGGAAAGAGACCCAGTACTTC
-	-	TRBV6-1	TRBJ1-2	CAGYRAEHGYTF	TGTGCCGGATACAGGGCGGAACATGGCTACACCTTC
-	-	TRBV5-1	TRBJ1-4	CASSLTELGDEKLFF	TGCGCCAGCAGCTTGACAGAGCTCGGGGATGAAAAACTGTTTTTT